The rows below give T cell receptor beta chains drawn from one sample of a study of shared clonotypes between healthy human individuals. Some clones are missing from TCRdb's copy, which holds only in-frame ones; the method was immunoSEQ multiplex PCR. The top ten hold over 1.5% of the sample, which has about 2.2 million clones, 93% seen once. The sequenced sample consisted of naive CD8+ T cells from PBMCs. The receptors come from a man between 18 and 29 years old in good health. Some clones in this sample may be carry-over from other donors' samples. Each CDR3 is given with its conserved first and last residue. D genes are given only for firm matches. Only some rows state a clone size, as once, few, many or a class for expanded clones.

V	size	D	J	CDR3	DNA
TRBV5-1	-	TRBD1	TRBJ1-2	CASSFDSGTALYGYTF	TGCGCCAGCAGCTTCGACTCGGGGACAGCGCTCTATGGCTACACCTTC
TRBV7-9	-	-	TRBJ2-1	CASSLGQYNEQFF	TGTGCCAGCAGCTTAGGACAATACAATGAGCAGTTCTTC
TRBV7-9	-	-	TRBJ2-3	CASSGRGISTDTQYF	TGTGCCAGCAGCGGCCGGGGAATTAGCACAGATACGCAGTATTTT
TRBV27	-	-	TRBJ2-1	CASSLLGLGNEQFF	TGTGCCAGCAGTTTATTAGGGCTGGGCAATGAGCAGTTCTTC
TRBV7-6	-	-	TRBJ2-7	CASSFGRYYEQYF	TGTGCCAGCAGCTTCGGCCGGTACTACGAGCAGTACTTC
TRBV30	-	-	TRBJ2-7	CAWSVRTRGSSYEQYF	TGTGCCTGGAGTGTACGAACTAGAGGGAGCTCCTACGAGCAGTACTTC
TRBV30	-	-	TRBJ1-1	CAWNTGSGTEAFF	TGTGCCTGGAATACAGGCTCGGGAACTGAAGCTTTCTTT
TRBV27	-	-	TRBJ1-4	CASSLFHTGHNLNNNEKLFF	TGTGCCAGCAGTTTATTTCATACAGGGCACAACCTGAACAATAATGAAAAACTGTTTTTT
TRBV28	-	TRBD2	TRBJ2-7	CASSFRAGVLSYEQYF	TGTGCCAGCAGCTTCCGAGCGGGAGTGCTCTCCTACGAGCAGTACTTC
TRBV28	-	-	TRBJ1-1	CASSLGNTEAFF	TGTGCCAGCAGCCTGGGGAACACTGAAGCTTTCTTT
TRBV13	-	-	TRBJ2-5	CASSPGHRRETQYF	TGTGCCAGCAGCCCGGGACACCGCCGCGAGACCCAGTACTTC
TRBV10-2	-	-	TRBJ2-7	CASTNRDTGTYEQYF	TGCGCCAGCACCAACCGGGACACAGGGACCTACGAGCAGTACTTC
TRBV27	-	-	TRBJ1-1	CASSLSTVNTEAFF	TGTGCCAGCAGTTTATCGACAGTGAACACTGAAGCTTTCTTT
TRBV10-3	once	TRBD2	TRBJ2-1	CAISGLAGTNEQFF	TGTGCCATCAGCGGACTAGCGGGGACCAATGAGCAGTTCTTC
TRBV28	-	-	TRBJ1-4	CASSLSGMGEKLFF	TGTGCCAGCAGTTTATCAGGGATGGGGGAAAAACTGTTTTTT
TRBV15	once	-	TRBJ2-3	CATSRSPRQVRTDTQYF	TGTGCCACCAGCAGAAGCCCGCGACAGGTCCGCACAGATACGCAGTATTTT
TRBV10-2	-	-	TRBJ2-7	CASSEFRSSERVYF	TGCGCCAGCAGTGAATTCAGGAGTTCTGAGAGGGTATACTTC
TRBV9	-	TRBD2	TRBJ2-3	CASSASGRTTDTQYF	TGTGCCAGCAGCGCTAGCGGGAGGACCACAGATACGCAGTATTTT
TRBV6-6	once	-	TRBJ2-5	CASDLRSTPQETQYF	TGTGCCAGCGACCTAAGGTCGACCCCCCAAGAGACCCAGTACTTC
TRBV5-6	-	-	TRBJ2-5	CASSLVPTGTEDQYF	TGTGCCAGCAGCTTGGTGCCTACAGGGACGGAGGACCAGTACTTC
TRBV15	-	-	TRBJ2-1	CATSRGATNEQFF	TGTGCCACCAGCAGAGGGGCGACCAATGAGCAGTTCTTC
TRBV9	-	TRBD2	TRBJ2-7	CASSVGAGDEQYF	TGTGCCAGCAGCGTAGGGGCGGGGGACGAGCAGTACTTC
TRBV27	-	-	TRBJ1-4	CASSLSAGYNEKLFF	TGTGCCAGCAGTTTATCCGCGGGTTATAATGAAAAACTGTTTTTT
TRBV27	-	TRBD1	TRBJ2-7	CASSPDRGRYEQYF	TGTGCCAGCAGTCCGGACAGGGGGCGTTACGAGCAGTACTTC
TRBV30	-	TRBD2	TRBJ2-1	CAWRSSGGLEQFF	TGTGCCTGGAGATCTAGCGGGGGGCTGGAGCAGTTCTTC
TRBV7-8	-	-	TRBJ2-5	CASSRRLGNRETQYF	TGTGCCAGCAGCCGTCGGCTGGGCAATAGAGAGACCCAGTACTTC
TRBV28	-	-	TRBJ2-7	CASSYKVAYSGTAASYEQYF	TGTGCCAGCAGTTATAAAGTGGCCTACAGCGGGACAGCAGCCTCCTACGAGCAGTACTTC
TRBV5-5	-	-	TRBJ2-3	CASSLRTSTDTQYF	TGTGCCAGCAGCTTGCGGACTAGCACAGATACGCAGTATTTT
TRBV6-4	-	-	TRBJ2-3	CASSDKGTDTQYF	TGTGCCAGCAGTGACAAGGGCACAGATACGCAGTATTTT
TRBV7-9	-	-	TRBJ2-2	CASSSNPGTRGGELFF	TGTGCCAGCAGCTCCAACCCCGGGACGAGGGGCGGGGAGCTGTTTTTT
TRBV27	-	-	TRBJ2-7	CASSLSLGVRYEQYF	TGTGCCAGCAGTTTATCGTTAGGGGTCAGATACGAGCAGTACTTC
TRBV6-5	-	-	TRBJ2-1	CASSYDRKSYNEQFF	TGTGCCAGCAGTTACGACAGGAAATCCTACAATGAGCAGTTCTTC
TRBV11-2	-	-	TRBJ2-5	CASSLDNGRRGTQYF	TGTGCCAGCAGCTTAGATAACGGGAGACGGGGGACCCAGTACTTC
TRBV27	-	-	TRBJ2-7	CASSFSRTYEQYF	TGTGCCAGCAGTTTTTCTAGAACCTACGAGCAGTACTTC
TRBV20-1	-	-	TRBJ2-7	CGGGTDYEQYF	TGCGGAGGTGGCACAGACTACGAGCAGTACTTC
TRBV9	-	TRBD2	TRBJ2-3	CASSGSGRDTQYF	TGTGCCAGCAGCGGTAGCGGGAGGGATACGCAGTATTTT
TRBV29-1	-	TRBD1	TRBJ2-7	CSAWTGRYEQYF	TGCAGCGCCTGGACAGGGCGGTACGAGCAGTACTTC
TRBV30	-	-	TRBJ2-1	CAWSFYSDEQFF	TGTGCCTGGAGTTTCTACTCGGATGAGCAGTTCTTC
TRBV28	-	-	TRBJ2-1	CASSFSGTPSSYNEQFF	TGTGCCAGCAGTTTCTCTGGGACCCCGAGCTCCTACAATGAGCAGTTCTTC
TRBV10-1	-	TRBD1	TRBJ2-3	CATPPKDRGHDTQYF	TGCGCCACCCCTCCGAAGGACAGGGGGCATGATACGCAGTATTTT
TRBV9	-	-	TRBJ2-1	CASSVVGRASYNEQFF	TGTGCCAGCAGCGTAGTTGGCAGGGCCTCCTACAATGAGCAGTTCTTC
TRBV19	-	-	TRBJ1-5	CASSPVVGYGGNQPQHF	TGTGCCAGTAGCCCGGTCGTTGGGTACGGGGGCAATCAGCCCCAGCATTTT
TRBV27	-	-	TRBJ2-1	CASSLLGDEQFF	TGTGCCAGCAGTTTATTGGGCGATGAGCAGTTCTTC
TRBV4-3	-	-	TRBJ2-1	CASSQGRANEQFF	TGCGCCAGCAGCCAAGGTAGGGCCAATGAGCAGTTCTTC
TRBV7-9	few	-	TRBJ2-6	CAKEGGPSSGANVLTF	TGTGCGAAAGAGGGGGGCCCTAGCTCTGGGGCCAACGTCCTGACTTTC
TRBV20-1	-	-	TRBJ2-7	CSARVGGEQYF	TGCAGTGCTAGAGTGGGGGGCGAGCAGTACTTC
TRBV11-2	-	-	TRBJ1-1	CASNSLGGVNTEAFF	TGTGCCAGCAATTCCTTGGGGGGGGTGAACACTGAAGCTTTCTTT